This T cell receptor beta chain originates from a study of cytomegalovirus exposure and HLA in healthy donors. Study in general: Earlier results showed 120 million or so unique TCR beta sequences derived from roughly 180 million T cells. The Caucasian-associated ancestry cluster held roughly 84% of 398 genotyped donors.

60 Vbeta and 13 Jbeta primers were used in PCR. The assay was immunoSEQ multiplex PCR, and TCRdb's table has in-frame clones only and misses some. The sample contains roughly 170,000 clones, about 81% of which appear only once. With V trimmed by 0 bases and J by 1 base, 1 base remained unmatched. From germline, CDR1 is SGHDT and CDR2 YYEEEE. The CDR3 contains 16 residues. This clonotype was sampled from a woman aged 25 to 39 in good health and CMV-seronegative. This chain uses TRBV5-6 with TRBJ1-1, with 12 bases fitting TRBD1. The sequencing sample was made of PBMCs. CDR3 loop: CASSLGDRGRNTEAFF. The CDR3, as DNA: TGTGCCAGCAGCTTGGGGGACAGGGGGCGGAACACTGAAGCTTTCTTT.